The rows below give T cell receptor beta chains drawn from one sample of a study of blood T cell repertoires in COVID-19. Assay used: immunoSEQ multiplex PCR; TCRdb lists only in-frame clones, some missing. The table has 95,000 to 150,000 clones, about four fifths seen once. Source material: peripheral blood. The source is a man under 40 with COVID-19, enrolled during active disease. Each CDR3 is given with its conserved first and last residue. A D gene is named only where the DNA matches it firmly. Clone size appears in some rows only: once, few, many, or a class for an expanded clone.

NA	NA	15	TRBV3-1/TRBV3-2	TRBJ2-1	CASSQGGAFYNEQFF	TGTGCCAGCAGCCAAGGGGGCGCTTTTTACAATGAGCAGTTCTTC
TRBD1	NA	15	TRBV19	TRBJ2-2	CASSRTGTNTGELFF	TGTGCCAGTAGCCGGACAGGTACGAACACCGGGGAGCTGTTTTTT
NA	NA	14	TRBV27	TRBJ1-1	CASSLKGGNTEAFF	TGTGCCAGCAGTTTAAAAGGGGGGAACACTGAAGCTTTCTTT
NA	NA	13	TRBV30	TRBJ1-2	CAWRYDSNYGYTF	TGTGCCTGGAGATACGACAGTAACTATGGCTACACCTTC
NA	NA	16	TRBV6-5	TRBJ2-7	CASSSLISGLFYEQYF	TGTGCCAGCAGTTCTCTAATCTCGGGACTGTTCTACGAGCAGTACTTC
TRBD1	NA	15	TRBV23-1	TRBJ1-4	CASRSIEDRDEKLFF	TGCGCCAGCAGATCAATCGAGGACAGGGACGAAAAACTGTTTTTT
TRBD2	NA	17	TRBV19	TRBJ2-3	CASSIAIAGVFPDTQYF	TGTGCCAGTAGTATCGCGATAGCGGGAGTATTCCCAGATACGCAGTATTTT
TRBD1	NA	14	TRBV24-1	TRBJ1-2	CATSDRDRGYGYTF	TGTGCCACCAGTGACCGAGACAGGGGCTATGGCTACACCTTC
NA	NA	15	TRBV7-6	TRBJ1-2	CASSLRGASAYGYTF	TGTGCCAGCAGCTTAAGGGGCGCCTCTGCCTATGGCTACACCTTC
NA	once	14	TRBV30	TRBJ1-5	CAWSTGYSNQPQHF	TGTGCCTGGAGTACAGGTTATAGCAATCAGCCCCAGCATTTT
TRBD2	NA	15	TRBV28	TRBJ2-7	CASSLRIAGFYEQYF	TGTGCCAGCAGTTTACGAATAGCGGGGTTCTACGAGCAGTACTTC
NA	NA	13	TRBV28	TRBJ1-2	CASSPRTVYGYTF	TGTGCCAGCAGTCCCCGGACAGTCTATGGCTACACCTTC
NA	once	13	TRBV25-1	TRBJ2-7	CASSEYFAYEQYF	TGTGCCAGCAGTGAATACTTTGCCTACGAGCAGTACTTC
TRBD1	NA	13	TRBV25-1	TRBJ2-7	CASGPTGVDEQYF	TGTGCCAGCGGCCCGACAGGGGTCGACGAGCAGTACTTC
NA	NA	16	TRBV7-6	TRBJ2-7	CASSAGWTVANSEQYF	TGTGCCAGCAGCGCAGGTTGGACAGTAGCGAACTCCGAGCAGTACTTC
TRBD1	NA	15	TRBV6-5	TRBJ2-7	CASSPGTGAIYEQYF	TGTGCCAGCAGTCCCGGGACAGGGGCCATCTACGAGCAGTACTTC
NA	NA	14	TRBV27	TRBJ2-7	CASSLGPSPYEQYF	TGTGCCAGCAGTTTAGGCCCCTCTCCCTACGAGCAGTACTTC
NA	NA	12	TRBV9	TRBJ1-2	CASSRDNYGYTF	TGTGCCAGCAGCAGGGACAACTACGGCTACACCTTC
NA	NA	13	TRBV6-2/TRBV6-3	TRBJ1-1	CASSYLGLREAFF	TGTGCCAGCAGTTACCTGGGGCTCCGGGAAGCTTTCTTT
NA	NA	14	TRBV7-6	TRBJ2-1	CASSLRGDYNEQFF	TGTGCCAGCAGCTTACGGGGTGACTACAATGAGCAGTTCTTC
TRBD1	once	16	TRBV12-5	TRBJ1-2	CASGLVPDRGGYPYTF	TGTGCTAGTGGTTTGGTCCCAGACAGGGGTGGATATCCCTACACCTTC
NA	once	17	TRBV4-3	TRBJ2-6	CASSQTLRSSGANVLTF	TGCGCCAGCAGCCAAACACTACGCTCCTCTGGGGCCAACGTCCTGACTTTC
TRBD1	NA	16	TRBV24-1	TRBJ1-5	CATSDAGTGGNQPQHF	TGTGCCACCAGTGACGCGGGGACAGGGGGGAATCAGCCCCAGCATTTT
TRBD1	NA	16	TRBV15	TRBJ2-7	CATSGTGTGGSYEQYF	TGTGCCACCAGCGGAACCGGGACAGGGGGCTCCTACGAGCAGTACTTC
TRBD1	NA	15	TRBV18	TRBJ1-1	CASSPQQGAPTEAFF	TGTGCCAGCTCACCTCAACAGGGGGCGCCCACTGAAGCTTTCTTT
NA	NA	12	TRBV29-1	TRBJ2-1	CSVEQGYNEQFF	TGCAGCGTTGAGCAGGGGTACAATGAGCAGTTCTTC
NA	NA	13	TRBV2	TRBJ1-2	CASSGQGNYGYTF	TGTGCCAGCAGTGGCCAGGGGAACTATGGCTACACCTTC
NA	NA	16	TRBV21-1	TRBJ1-2	CASTGTQTGSRYGYTF	TGTGCCAGCACGGGGACACAGACAGGGAGTCGCTATGGCTACACCTTC
TRBD1	once	14	TRBV6-6	TRBJ2-2	CASSNRGSTGELFF	TGTGCCAGCAGTAACAGGGGTTCAACCGGGGAGCTGTTTTTT
TRBD1	NA	20	TRBV6-2/TRBV6-3	TRBJ2-1	CASSYSIDLEAGGSYNEQFF	TGTGCCAGCAGTTACTCGATCGATCTAGAGGCAGGGGGATCCTACAATGAGCAGTTCTTC
TRBD1	NA	12	TRBV12-5	TRBJ1-1	CASGLGQGTSFF	TGTGCTAGTGGGCTAGGACAGGGGACGTCTTTCTTT
TRBD1	NA	22	TRBV3-1/TRBV3-2	TRBJ2-6	CASSQDILGPTGASSGANVLTF	TGTGCCAGCAGCCAAGATATCTTGGGGCCGACAGGGGCCTCCTCTGGGGCCAACGTCCTGACTTTC
NA	NA	15	TRBV5-5	TRBJ1-5	CASSLTRQPNQPQHF	TGTGCCAGCAGCTTGACCCGACAGCCCAATCAGCCCCAGCATTTT
NA	NA	16	TRBV5-4	TRBJ2-3	CASSTWDTRPPDTQYF	TGTGCCAGCAGCACCTGGGACACCAGACCCCCAGATACGCAGTATTTT
NA	NA	14	TRBV11-2	TRBJ2-3	CASSLAPSSDTQYF	TGTGCCAGCAGCTTAGCCCCTAGTTCAGATACGCAGTATTTT
NA	NA	17	TRBV27	TRBJ1-6	CASRPRGTRAGNSPLHF	TGTGCCAGCAGACCTAGGGGTACCAGGGCCGGTAATTCACCCCTCCACTTT
NA	NA	13	TRBV30	TRBJ1-1	CAWSFSVSTEAFF	TGTGCCTGGAGTTTCTCCGTTAGCACTGAAGCTTTCTTT
TRBD2	NA	15	TRBV6-6	TRBJ2-1	CASSYLAGVSNEQFF	TGTGCCAGCAGTTACTTAGCGGGAGTGTCAAATGAGCAGTTCTTC
TRBD1	NA	20	TRBV5-8	TRBJ1-3	CASSPRAGTATLISGNTIYF	TGTGCCAGCAGCCCGAGAGCCGGGACAGCAACCTTGATCTCTGGAAACACCATATATTTT
NA	once	13	TRBV28	TRBJ1-2	CASSYDGAYGYTF	TGTGCCAGCAGTTACGACGGAGCCTATGGCTACACCTTC
TRBD1	NA	15	TRBV4-3	TRBJ1-4	CASSQTTGGNEKLFF	TGCGCCAGCAGCCAAACGACAGGGGGGAATGAAAAACTGTTTTTT
NA	NA	14	TRBV6-4	TRBJ2-1	CASSDKGGADEQFF	TGTGCCAGCAGTGACAAGGGGGGGGCCGATGAGCAGTTCTTC
TRBD2	NA	18	TRBV28	TRBJ2-3	CASNLHGLAGGGTDTQYF	TGTGCCAGCAACTTACACGGACTAGCGGGAGGAGGCACAGATACGCAGTATTTT
TRBD2	NA	18	TRBV6-2/TRBV6-3	TRBJ2-5	CASSYPPRSGGSQETQYF	TGTGCCAGCAGTTACCCCCCTCGAAGCGGGGGATCACAAGAGACCCAGTACTTC
NA	NA	13	TRBV2	TRBJ1-3	CASSQGSGNTIYF	TGTGCCAGCTCACAGGGCTCTGGAAACACCATATATTTT
TRBD2	once	15	TRBV7-9	TRBJ2-3	CASSLAGGITDTQYF	TGTGCCAGCAGCTTAGCGGGAGGGATCACAGATACGCAGTATTTT